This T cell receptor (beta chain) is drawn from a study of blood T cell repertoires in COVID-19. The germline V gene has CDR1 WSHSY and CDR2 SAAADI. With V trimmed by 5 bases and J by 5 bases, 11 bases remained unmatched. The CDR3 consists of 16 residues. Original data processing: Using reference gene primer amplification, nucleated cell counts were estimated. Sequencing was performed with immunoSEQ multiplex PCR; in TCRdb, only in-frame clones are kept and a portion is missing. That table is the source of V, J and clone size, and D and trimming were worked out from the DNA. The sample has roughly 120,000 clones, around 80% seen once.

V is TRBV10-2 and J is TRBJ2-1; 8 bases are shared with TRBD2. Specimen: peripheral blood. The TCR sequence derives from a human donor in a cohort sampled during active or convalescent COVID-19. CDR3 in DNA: TGCGCCAGCAGTAGGAGGGCGGGGGGATCAAACAATGAGCAGTTCTTC. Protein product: CASSRRAGGSNNEQFF.